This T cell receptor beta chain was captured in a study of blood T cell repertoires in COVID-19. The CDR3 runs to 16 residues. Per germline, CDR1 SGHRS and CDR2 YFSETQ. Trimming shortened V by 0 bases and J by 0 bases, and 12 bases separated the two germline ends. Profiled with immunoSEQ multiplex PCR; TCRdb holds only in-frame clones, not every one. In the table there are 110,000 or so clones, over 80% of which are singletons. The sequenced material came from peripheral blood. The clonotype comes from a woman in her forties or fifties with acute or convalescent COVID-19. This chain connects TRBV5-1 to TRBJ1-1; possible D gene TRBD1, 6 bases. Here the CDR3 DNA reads TGCGCCAGCAGCTTGGGGGACACCACCATGAACACTGAAGCTTTCTTT. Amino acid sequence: CASSLGDTTMNTEAFF.